What follows are 4 T cell receptor beta chains derived from one specimen sequenced in a study of cytomegalovirus exposure and HLA in healthy donors. Assay used: immunoSEQ multiplex PCR; TCRdb lists only in-frame clones, some missing. The data contain more than 85,000 clones, approximately 93% of them singletons. Sequencing input: PBMCs. Receptors were obtained from a woman in her 30s in good health and CMV-seropositive.

V is TRBV5-1 and J is TRBJ2-3; 10 bases are a match to TRBD1. There are 15 residues in the CDR3. The J segment lost 2 bases and the V segment lost 5 bases, leaving 5 bases of the junction unmatched. In germline, CDR1 is SGHRS, CDR2 YFSETQ. The CDR3 nucleotides are TGCGCCAGCAGGCCCGGGACAGGGGACACAGATACGCAGTATTTT. Its protein product is CASRPGTGDTDTQYF.

This chain links TRBV9 with TRBJ2-1; possible D gene TRBD2, 5 bases. CDR3 length equals 15 residues. Germline V CDR1 and CDR2: SGDLS, YYNGEE. Trimming took 4 bases from V and 9 from J, leaving 20 bases between them. CDR3 bases: TGTGCCAGCAGCACCCTCGGGATATCTGGAACTGAGCAGTTCTTC. Amino acids: CASSTLGISGTEQFF.

The chain is built from TRBV13 and TRBJ2-3; 10 bases are a match to TRBD2. The V gene end was trimmed by 4 bases and the J gene end by 1 base; junction bases not matched to a gene: 5. Germline V lookup: CDR1 PRHDT, CDR2 FYEKMQ (reference sequence). The CDR3 consists of 16 residues. The CDR3, as DNA: TGTGCCAGCAGCTGGCTAGCGGGAGAGGGCACAGATACGCAGTATTTT. Translated, it gives CASSWLAGEGTDTQYF.

The gene calls are TRBV4-3 and TRBJ2-7; tentative D call: TRBD2 (7 bases). There are 16 residues in the CDR3. Germline V lookup: CDR1 LGHNA, CDR2 YSLEER. Deletions cut 1 base from V and 7 bases from J, with 20 bases between. The CDR3 bases are TGCGCCAGCAGCCAAGGCGGACAGCGGGGCCGGGTGGAGCAGTACTTC. Amino acids: CASSQGGQRGRVEQYF.